This T cell receptor (beta chain) was obtained from a study of human T cells and chemical hapten exposure. The V gene lost 4 bases and the J gene lost 8 bases, with 18 bases spanning the gap. There are 15 residues in the CDR3. Germline-derived CDR1 and CDR2 are LGHNA and YNFKEQ. Unique molecular identifiers were affixed to discrete cDNA molecules within the library. Original analysis: Sample TCR counts, which ranged from 23,224 to 690,600, had a median of approximately 100,000. Using its own MiXCR run on the reads, TCRdb lists one record per CDR3 protein. TCRdb, rather than the study authors, made the V and J calls. The sample yields about 120,000 distinct CDR3 sequences, 6.5% to 10% seen once. The study extracted total RNA from unfractionated whole blood.

The chain has TRBV4-2 and TRBJ2-1; either TRBD1 or TRBD2 may fit D (5 bases each). This TCR derives from a human donor in good health. Some clones in this sample may be carry-over from other donors' samples. Sequencing used whole blood. The CDR3, as DNA: TGTGCCAGCAGCCCAACATCGGCCACGGGACATGAGCAGTTCTTC. As protein: CASSPTSATGHEQFF.